This T cell receptor (beta chain) stems from a study of cytotoxic CD8 clonotypes in ibrutinib-treated CLL. About this clone: Antigen unknown.

Broader study findings: The times at which samples were taken varied between sustained-remission and progressing patients. Circulating CD8+ T-cell counts were tracked by baseline clonality, which exceeded that of age-matched healthy donors.

Assay used: immunoSEQ multiplex PCR; TCRdb lists only in-frame clones, some missing. The profile shows approximately 160,000 clones, 70% to 90% of them singletons. In germline, CDR1 is MGHDK, CDR2 SYGVNS. The CDR3 spans 13 residues. J gave up 6 bases and V 5 bases, and 7 bases lay outside the gene matches. This rearrangement joins TRBV25-1 to TRBJ2-7; 7 nucleotides line up with TRBD2. The sequencing here drew on PBMCs, taken at disease progression, from a patient treated with ibrutinib. The source of this sequence is a human donor with chronic lymphocytic leukemia. Written as DNA, the CDR3 is TGTGCCAGCAGTTGGGGAGGGGTGAGCGAGCAGTACTTC. Residues: CASSWGGVSEQYF.